The 14 T cell receptor beta chains below come from one sample, sequenced in a study of T-cell memory formation after mild COVID-19. TCRdb reanalysed the 5' RACE reads using MiXCR and keeps one entry per CDR3 protein. The sample lists about 620,000 distinct CDR3 sequences; approximately 18% were seen once. What was sequenced was PBMCs or a T cell subset sorted from them (not recorded which). The source is an adult woman who had mild COVID-19 (a few samples of this study predate the infection). Cell type and time point are not known.

This clonotype was observed a few times. The chain uses TRBV9 and TRBJ2-5, with TRBD2 matching over 15 bases. This CDR3 has 16 residues. V was clipped by 0 bases and J by 3 bases; unmatched bases: 0. Germline assignment: CDR1 SGDLS and CDR2 YYNGEE. The CDR3 reads CASSVGTSGGEETQYF. For the CDR3, the DNA is TGTGCCAGCAGCGTAGGGACTAGCGGGGGGGAAGAGACCCAGTACTTC.

The chain recombines TRBV29-1 with TRBJ2-2, with D perhaps TRBD1 (5 bases). This CDR3 spans 16 amino acids. V was clipped by 6 bases and J by 0 bases, with 17 bases between them. Germline V gene lookup returns CDR1 SQVTM and CDR2 ANQGSEA. The CDR3 sequence is CSVKQWTFANTGELFF. The CDR3 nucleotides are TGCAGCGTGAAACAATGGACATTCGCGAACACCGGGGAGCTGTTTTTT.

The chain is built from TRBV20-1 and TRBJ1-1, with D possibly TRBD1 on 5 matching bases. The CDR3 extends over 15 amino acids. From germline, CDR1 is DFQATT and CDR2 SNEGSKA (reference sequence). V shed 3 bases and J shed 0 bases, with 14 bases lying between them. CDR3 bases: TGCAGTGCTAGTTCTACACAGGCCCTGAACACTGAAGCTTTCTTT. It specifies CSASSTQALNTEAFF.

A few counts support this clonotype. The CDR3 loop reads CASSLRQGSNYGYTF. The CDR3 DNA is TGTGCCAGCAGCTTAAGGCAGGGTTCCAACTATGGCTACACCTTC. The rearrangement uses TRBV7-9 and TRBJ1-2; weak D call: TRBD1 (5 bases). This CDR3 is built from 15 residues. Trimming took 2 bases from V and 2 from J, leaving 12 bases between them. The germline CDR1 and CDR2 sequences are SEHNR and FQNEAQ (reference sequence). The full variable domain, with the rest looked up from reference TRBV7-9 and TRBJ1-2, is DTGVSQNPRHKITKRGQNVTFRCDPISEHNRLYWYRQTLGQGPEFLTYFQNEAQLEKSRLLSDRFSAERPKGSFSTLEIQRTEQGDSAMYLCASSLRQGSNYGYTFGSGTRLTVV.

This clonotype was picked up a small number of times. A read error may account for a junction end that differs from germline. The chain employs TRBV3-1 and TRBJ1-1; a weak D match, TRBD1 (5 bases). The CDR3 length is 13 residues. Germline CDR1 LGHDT, CDR2 YNNKEL (reference sequence). The DNA for the CDR3 is TGTGCCGGCAGCCAAGATTGGGGCAGTGAAGCTTTCTTT. This gives the protein CAGSQDWGSEAFF.

This clonotype was seen more than once but under ten times. The V gene is TRBV12-3 or TRBV12-4, the J gene TRBJ2-1, with 7 bases that match TRBD2. V lost 4 bases and J lost 2; bases outside the gene matches: 5. This CDR3 contains 15 residues. CDR3 region: CASSWDYQAYNEQFF. Here the CDR3 DNA reads TGTGCCAGCAGTTGGGACTATCAAGCCTACAATGAGCAGTTCTTC.

V usage is TRBV5-1 and J usage is TRBJ2-1, with D tentatively TRBD2 (6 bases). Germline V gene data show CDR1 as SGHRS and CDR2 as YFSETQ. Trimming cost V 0 bases and J 10 bases, with 17 bases left between them. The CDR3 runs to 15 residues. Here the CDR3 reads CASSLGGVLASEQFF. The CDR3 region has the DNA TGCGCCAGCAGCTTGGGGGGGGTTTTGGCATCCGAGCAGTTCTTC.

In its sample, this clonotype was seen many times. A read error may account for a junction end that differs from germline. The rearrangement uses TRBV6-5 and TRBJ1-2; maybe TRBD1 (6 bases). Germline lookup yields CDR1 MNHEY and CDR2 SVGAGI. This CDR3 has 14 residues. CDR3 residues: CASSYSYRELLRSF. The CDR3 nucleotides are TGTGCCAGCAGTTACTCGTACAGGGAGTTACTTCGTTCCTTC.

The chain is built from TRBV20-1 and TRBJ2-5; no clear D. The ends were cut back, 0 bases at V and 2 bases at J, with 10 bases in the middle. Germline-derived CDR1 and CDR2 are DFQATT and SNEGSKA (reference sequence). There are 14 residues in the CDR3. The CDR3 reads CSARDAYSQETQYF. CDR3 DNA sequence: TGCAGTGCTAGAGATGCGTACAGTCAAGAGACCCAGTACTTC.

This clonotype was detected a few times. The chain links TRBV27 to TRBJ1-1, with D unresolved. The CDR3 is made up of 15 amino acids. V lost 4 bases, J lost 2 bases, and 14 bases lay in between. CDR1 is MNHEY, CDR2 SMNVEV, per germline (reference sequence). The DNA for the CDR3 is TGTGCCAGCAGTTCCTTGGGCAGAGATAACACTGAAGCTTTCTTT. Protein: CASSSLGRDNTEAFF.

The chain is built from TRBV19 and TRBJ1-2, with 7 nucleotides matching TRBD1. Germline CDR1 and CDR2: LNHDA and SQIVND (reference sequence). The J segment lost 5 bases and the V segment lost 4 bases, leaving 10 bases of the junction unmatched. This CDR3 contains 15 residues. This chain's CDR3 is CASSTPDRVAYGYTF. The CDR3 region has the DNA TGTGCCAGTAGTACCCCTGACAGGGTGGCATATGGCTACACCTTC.

The rearrangement links TRBV20-1 to TRBJ1-4, with a possible D match to TRBD1 (5 bases). The V gene lost 8 bases and the J gene lost 7 bases, with 17 bases spanning the gap. CDR1 is DFQATT, CDR2 SNEGSKA, per germline (reference sequence). The CDR3 covers 13 residues. CDR3 in amino acids: CSPLRQGSEKLFF. CDR3 coding DNA: TGCAGTCCTCTCCGGCAGGGAAGTGAAAAACTGTTTTTT.

This clonotype was observed a few times. The chain joins TRBV6-6 to TRBJ2-7; either TRBD1 or TRBD2 may fit D (5 bases each). CDR3 length: 13 amino acids. Germline-derived CDR1 and CDR2 are MNHNY and SVGAGI (reference sequence). The V end was cut by 4 bases, the J end by 9 bases, with 16 bases between. The CDR3 reads CASSSPGRFAQYF. CDR3 nucleotide sequence: TGTGCCAGCAGTTCGCCGGGACGCTTCGCGCAGTACTTC.

The chain uses TRBV12-3 or TRBV12-4 and TRBJ2-3; D ambiguous. The CDR3 contains 14 residues. Trimming shortened V by 5 bases and J by 3 bases, and 12 bases separated the two germline ends. CDR3 residues: CASSLGQRTDTQYF. The CDR3 DNA reads TGTGCCAGCAGTCTGGGCCAGCGTACAGATACGCAGTATTTT.